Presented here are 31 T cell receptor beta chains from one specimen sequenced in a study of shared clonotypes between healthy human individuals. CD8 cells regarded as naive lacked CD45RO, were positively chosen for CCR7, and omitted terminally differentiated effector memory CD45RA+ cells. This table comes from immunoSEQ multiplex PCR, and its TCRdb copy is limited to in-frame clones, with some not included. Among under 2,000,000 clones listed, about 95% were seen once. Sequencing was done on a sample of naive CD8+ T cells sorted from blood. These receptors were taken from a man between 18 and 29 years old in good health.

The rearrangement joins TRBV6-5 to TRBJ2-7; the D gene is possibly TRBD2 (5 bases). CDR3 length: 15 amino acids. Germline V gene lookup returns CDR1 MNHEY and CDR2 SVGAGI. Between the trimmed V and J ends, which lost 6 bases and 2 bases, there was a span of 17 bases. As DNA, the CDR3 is TGTGCCAGCAGACCCATTGGCGGGTGGCCCTACGAGCAGTACTTC. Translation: CASRPIGGWPYEQYF.

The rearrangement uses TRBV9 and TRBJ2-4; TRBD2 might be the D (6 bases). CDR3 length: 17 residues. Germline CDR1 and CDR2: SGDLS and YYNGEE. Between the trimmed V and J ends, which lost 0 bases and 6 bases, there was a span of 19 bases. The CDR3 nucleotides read TGTGCCAGCAGCGTAGGGACTACCCTTGAGGAGGCAAACATTCAGTACTTC. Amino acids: CASSVGTTLEEANIQYF.

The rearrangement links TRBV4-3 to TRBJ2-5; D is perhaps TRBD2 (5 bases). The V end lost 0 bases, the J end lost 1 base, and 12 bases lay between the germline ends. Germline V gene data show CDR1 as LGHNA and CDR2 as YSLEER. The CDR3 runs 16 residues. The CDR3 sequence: CASSQDLEGIQETQYF. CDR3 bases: TGCGCCAGCAGCCAAGATCTAGAGGGAATCCAAGAGACCCAGTACTTC.

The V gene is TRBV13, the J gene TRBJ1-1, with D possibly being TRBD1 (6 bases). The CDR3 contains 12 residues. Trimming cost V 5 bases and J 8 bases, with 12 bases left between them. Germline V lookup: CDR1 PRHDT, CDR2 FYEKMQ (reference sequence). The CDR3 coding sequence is TGTGCCAGCAGCCCGGAGGACAGCGAAGCTTTCTTT. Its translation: CASSPEDSEAFF.

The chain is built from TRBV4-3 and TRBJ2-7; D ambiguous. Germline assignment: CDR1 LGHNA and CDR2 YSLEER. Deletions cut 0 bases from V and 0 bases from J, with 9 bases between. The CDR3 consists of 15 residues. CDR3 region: CASSQDPVGSYEQYF. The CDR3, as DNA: TGCGCCAGCAGCCAAGACCCCGTTGGCTCCTACGAGCAGTACTTC.

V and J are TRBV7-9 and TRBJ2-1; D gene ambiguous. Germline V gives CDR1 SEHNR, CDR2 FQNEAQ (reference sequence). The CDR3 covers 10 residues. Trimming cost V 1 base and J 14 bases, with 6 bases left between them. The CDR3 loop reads CASSLVGEFF. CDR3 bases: TGTGCCAGCAGCTTAGTTGGGGAGTTCTTC.

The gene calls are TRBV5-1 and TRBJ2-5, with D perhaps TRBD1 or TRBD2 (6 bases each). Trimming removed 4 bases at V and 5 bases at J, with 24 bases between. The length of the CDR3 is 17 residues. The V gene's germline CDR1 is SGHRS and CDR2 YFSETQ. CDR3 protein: CASSPGLVGGPPETQYF. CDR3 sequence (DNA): TGCGCCAGCAGCCCGGGGTTAGTCGGGGGCCCTCCCGAGACCCAGTACTTC.

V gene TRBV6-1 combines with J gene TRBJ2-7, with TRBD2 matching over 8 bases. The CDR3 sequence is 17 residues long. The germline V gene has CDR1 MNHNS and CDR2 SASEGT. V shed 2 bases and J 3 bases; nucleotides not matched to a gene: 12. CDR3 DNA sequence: TGTGCCAGCAGTGAAATGTCCGCACTAGCGGCTTTCTACGAGCAGTACTTC. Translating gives CASSEMSALAAFYEQYF.

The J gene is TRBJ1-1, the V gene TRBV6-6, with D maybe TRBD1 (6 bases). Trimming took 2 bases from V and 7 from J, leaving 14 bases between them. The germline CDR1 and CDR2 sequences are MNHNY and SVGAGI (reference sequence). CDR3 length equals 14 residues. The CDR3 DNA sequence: TGTGCCAGCAGTTACCCGGGACAAACTGTTGAAGCTTTCTTT. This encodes CASSYPGQTVEAFF.

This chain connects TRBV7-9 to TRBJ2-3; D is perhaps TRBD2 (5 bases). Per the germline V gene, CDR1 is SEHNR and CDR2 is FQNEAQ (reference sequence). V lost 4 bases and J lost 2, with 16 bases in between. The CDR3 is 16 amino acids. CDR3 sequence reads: CASSSRDYLVTDTQYF. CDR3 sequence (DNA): TGTGCCAGCAGCTCACGGGATTACCTCGTCACAGATACGCAGTATTTT.

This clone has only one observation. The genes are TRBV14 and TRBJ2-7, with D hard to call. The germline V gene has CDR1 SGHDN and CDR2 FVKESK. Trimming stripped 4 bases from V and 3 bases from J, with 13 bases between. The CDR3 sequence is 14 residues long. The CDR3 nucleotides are TGTGCCAGCAGCCCCGTCGCATCCCTCTACGAGCAGTACTTC. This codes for CASSPVASLYEQYF.

CDR3 loop: CASSKGQPYEQYF. CDR3 DNA sequence: TGTGCCAGCAGCAAGGGACAGCCCTACGAGCAGTACTTC. The chain joins TRBV13 to TRBJ2-7; 7 bases map to TRBD1. J lost 2 bases, V lost 5 bases, and 3 bases had no gene match. The CDR3 contains 13 residues. Germline-derived CDR1 and CDR2 are PRHDT and FYEKMQ (reference sequence).

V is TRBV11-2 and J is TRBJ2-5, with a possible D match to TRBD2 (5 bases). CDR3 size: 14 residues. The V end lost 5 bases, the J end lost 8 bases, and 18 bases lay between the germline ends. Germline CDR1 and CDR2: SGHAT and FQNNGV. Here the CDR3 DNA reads TGTGCCAGCAGCCCGGGGTCGCCCCCGCAAACCCAGTACTTC. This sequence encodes CASSPGSPPQTQYF.

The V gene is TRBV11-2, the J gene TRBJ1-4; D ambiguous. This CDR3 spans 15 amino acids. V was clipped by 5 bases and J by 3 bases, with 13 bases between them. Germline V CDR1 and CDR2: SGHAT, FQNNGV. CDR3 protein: CASSPHLAPNEKLFF. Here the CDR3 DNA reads TGTGCCAGCAGCCCCCATCTTGCCCCTAATGAAAAACTGTTTTTT.

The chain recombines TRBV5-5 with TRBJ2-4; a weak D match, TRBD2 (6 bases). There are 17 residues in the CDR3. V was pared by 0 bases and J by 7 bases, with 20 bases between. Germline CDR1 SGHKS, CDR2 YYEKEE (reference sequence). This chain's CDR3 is CASSLGPSVSRDNIQYF. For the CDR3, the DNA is TGTGCCAGCAGCTTGGGTCCATCGGTATCGCGGGATAACATTCAGTACTTC.

The CDR3: CASSTLPWQGEAYEQYF. The DNA for the CDR3 is TGTGCCAGCAGTACCCTCCCCTGGCAGGGTGAAGCCTACGAGCAGTACTTC. The chain is built from TRBV28 and TRBJ2-7; perhaps TRBD1 as D (5 bases). Germline CDR1 reads MDHEN; CDR2 reads SYDVKM. Trimming shortened V by 5 bases and J by 2 bases, and 22 bases separated the two germline ends. CDR3 length equals 17 residues.

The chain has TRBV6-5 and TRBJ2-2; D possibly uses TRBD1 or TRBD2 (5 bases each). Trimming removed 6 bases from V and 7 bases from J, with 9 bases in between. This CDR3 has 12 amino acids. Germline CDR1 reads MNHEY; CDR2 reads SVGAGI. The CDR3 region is CASRTAVGELFF. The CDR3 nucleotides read TGTGCCAGCAGGACAGCGGTCGGGGAGCTGTTTTTT.

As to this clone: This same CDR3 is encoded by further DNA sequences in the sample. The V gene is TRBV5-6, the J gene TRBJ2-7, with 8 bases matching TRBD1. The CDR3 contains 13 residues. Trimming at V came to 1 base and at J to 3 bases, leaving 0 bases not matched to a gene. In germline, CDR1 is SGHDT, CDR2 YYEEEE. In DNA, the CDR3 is TGTGCCAGCAGCTTGACAGGGGGCTACGAGCAGTACTTC. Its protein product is CASSLTGGYEQYF.

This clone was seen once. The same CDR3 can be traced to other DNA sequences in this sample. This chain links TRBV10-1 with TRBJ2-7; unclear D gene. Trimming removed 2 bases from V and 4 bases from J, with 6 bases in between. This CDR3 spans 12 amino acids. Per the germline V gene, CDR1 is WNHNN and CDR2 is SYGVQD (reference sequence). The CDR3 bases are TGCGCCAGCAGTGAGGACGGATACGAGCAGTACTTC. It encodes CASSEDGYEQYF.

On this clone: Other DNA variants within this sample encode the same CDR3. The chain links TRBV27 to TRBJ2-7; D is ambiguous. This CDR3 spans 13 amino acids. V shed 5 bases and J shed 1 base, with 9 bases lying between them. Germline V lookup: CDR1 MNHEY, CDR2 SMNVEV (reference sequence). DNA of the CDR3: TGTGCCAGCAGTCCTTTTGATTCCTACGAGCAGTACTTC. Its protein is CASSPFDSYEQYF.

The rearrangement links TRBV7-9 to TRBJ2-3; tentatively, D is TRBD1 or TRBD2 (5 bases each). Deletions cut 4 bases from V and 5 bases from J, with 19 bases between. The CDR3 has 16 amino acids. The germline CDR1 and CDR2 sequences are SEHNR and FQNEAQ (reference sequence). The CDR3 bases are TGTGCCAGCAGCTCGAGGCAGGGCGGGTATGGAGATACGCAGTATTTT. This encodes CASSSRQGGYGDTQYF.

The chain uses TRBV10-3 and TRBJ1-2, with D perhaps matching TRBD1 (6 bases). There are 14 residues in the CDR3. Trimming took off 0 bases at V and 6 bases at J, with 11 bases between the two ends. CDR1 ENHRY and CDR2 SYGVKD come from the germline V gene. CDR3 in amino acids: CAISESGGINGYTF. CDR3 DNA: TGTGCCATCAGTGAGTCAGGGGGGATCAATGGCTACACCTTC.

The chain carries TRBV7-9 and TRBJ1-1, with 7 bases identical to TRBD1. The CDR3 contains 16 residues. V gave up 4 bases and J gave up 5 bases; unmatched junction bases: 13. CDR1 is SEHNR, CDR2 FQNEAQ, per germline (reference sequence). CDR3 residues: CASSSGQEWEGTEAFF. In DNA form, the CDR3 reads TGTGCCAGCAGCTCCGGACAGGAATGGGAAGGGACTGAAGCTTTCTTT.

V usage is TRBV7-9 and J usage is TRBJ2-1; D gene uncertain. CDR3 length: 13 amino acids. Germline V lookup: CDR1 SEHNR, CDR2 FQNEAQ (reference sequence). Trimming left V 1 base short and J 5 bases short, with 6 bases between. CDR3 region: CASSLVANNEQFF. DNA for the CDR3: TGTGCCAGCAGCTTAGTGGCTAACAATGAGCAGTTCTTC.

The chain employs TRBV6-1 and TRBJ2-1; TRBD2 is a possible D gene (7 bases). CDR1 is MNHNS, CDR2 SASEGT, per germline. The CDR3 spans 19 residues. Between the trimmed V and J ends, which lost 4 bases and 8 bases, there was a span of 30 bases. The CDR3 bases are TGTGCCAGCAGTGGATTCAATAGGAGGGGGGAGGGATTTTGGCATGAGCAGTTCTTC. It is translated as CASSGFNRRGEGFWHEQFF.

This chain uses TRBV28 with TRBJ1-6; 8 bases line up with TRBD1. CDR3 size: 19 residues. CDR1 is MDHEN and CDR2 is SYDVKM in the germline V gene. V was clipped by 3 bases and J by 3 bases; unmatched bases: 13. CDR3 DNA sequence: TGTGCCAGCAGTTTTCCCCGGGACAGGCAATCCCTCTATAATTCACCCCTCCACTTT. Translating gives CASSFPRDRQSLYNSPLHF.

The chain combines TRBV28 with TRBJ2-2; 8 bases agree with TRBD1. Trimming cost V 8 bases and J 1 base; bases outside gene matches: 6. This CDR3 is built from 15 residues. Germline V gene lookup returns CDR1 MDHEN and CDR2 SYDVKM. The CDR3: CASGEGTGNTGELFF. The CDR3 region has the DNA TGTGCCAGCGGTGAAGGGACAGGGAACACCGGGGAGCTGTTTTTT. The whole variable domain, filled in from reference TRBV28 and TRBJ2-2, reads DVKVTQSSRYLVKRTGEKVFLECVQDMDHENMFWYRQDPGLGLRLIYFSYDVKMKEKGDIPEGYSVSREKKERFSLILESASTNQTSMYLCASGEGTGNTGELFFGEGSRLTVL.

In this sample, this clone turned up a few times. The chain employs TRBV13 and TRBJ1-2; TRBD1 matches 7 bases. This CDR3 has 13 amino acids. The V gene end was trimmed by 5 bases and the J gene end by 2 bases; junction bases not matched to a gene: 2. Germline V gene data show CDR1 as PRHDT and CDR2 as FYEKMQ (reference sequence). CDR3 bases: TGTGCCAGCAGCCCACAGGGGAACTATGGCTACACCTTC. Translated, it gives CASSPQGNYGYTF.

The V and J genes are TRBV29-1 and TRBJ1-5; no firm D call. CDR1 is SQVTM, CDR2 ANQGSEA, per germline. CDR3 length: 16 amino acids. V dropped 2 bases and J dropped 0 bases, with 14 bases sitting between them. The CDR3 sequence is CSVEWSPGFSNQPQHF. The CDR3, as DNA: TGCAGCGTTGAATGGAGTCCCGGGTTTAGCAATCAGCCCCAGCATTTT.

CDR3 residues: CASSPSVSGTSYEQYF. The CDR3 region has the DNA TGTGCCAGCAGCCCAAGCGTTTCCGGCACCTCCTACGAGCAGTACTTC. The V gene is TRBV7-8, the J gene TRBJ2-7; D unresolved. The V end was cut by 5 bases, the J end by 0 bases, with 17 bases between. CDR3 length: 16 amino acids. Germline lookup yields CDR1 SGHVS and CDR2 FQNEAQ.

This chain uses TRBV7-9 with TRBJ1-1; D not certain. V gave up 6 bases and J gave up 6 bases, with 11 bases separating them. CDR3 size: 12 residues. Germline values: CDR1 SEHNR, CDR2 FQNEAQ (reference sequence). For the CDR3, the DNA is TGTGCCAGCAGGAGCCCCTTACCTGAAGCTTTCTTT. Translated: CASRSPLPEAFF.